The 18 T cell receptor beta chains reported below all come from one sample, sequenced in a study of cytomegalovirus exposure and HLA in healthy donors. The PCR employed 60 Vbeta primers together with 13 Jbeta primers. TCRdb's copy holds only in-frame clones and misses some; the assay was immunoSEQ multiplex PCR. The profile shows roughly 140,000 clones, approximately 80% of them singletons. The sequenced material came from PBMCs. The receptors here all came from a man aged 40-55 years in good health and CMV-seropositive.

This rearrangement joins TRBV6-4 to TRBJ2-6; D unresolved. CDR1 and CDR2 from the germline V gene are MRHNA and SNTAGT. The V gene lost 4 bases and the J gene lost 3 bases, with 7 bases spanning the gap. The CDR3 is 14 residues long. This chain's CDR3 is CASSVKHGANVLTF. CDR3 in DNA: TGTGCCAGCAGTGTCAAACATGGGGCCAACGTCCTGACTTTC.

The chain is built from TRBV19 and TRBJ2-1, with TRBD2 matching 11 bases. There are 17 residues in the CDR3. The germline gives CDR1 LNHDA, CDR2 SQIVND (reference sequence). The ends lost 4 bases at V and 5 bases at J; junction bases unmatched: 10. This CDR3 is CASSTLTSGSVDNEQFF. The CDR3 coding sequence is TGTGCCAGTAGTACCCTAACTAGCGGGAGTGTAGACAATGAGCAGTTCTTC.

The V and J genes are TRBV5-1 and TRBJ2-3; D not certain. Germline lookup yields CDR1 SGHRS and CDR2 YFSETQ. The V end lost 4 bases, the J end lost 2 bases, and 8 bases lay between the germline ends. The CDR3 extends over 13 amino acids. In nucleotides, the CDR3 is TGCGCCAGCAGCATACATCACACAGATACGCAGTATTTT. This sequence encodes CASSIHHTDTQYF.

This clone was detected only once. The rearrangement links TRBV6-5 to TRBJ1-2; D is possibly TRBD1 (6 bases). The germline V gene has CDR1 MNHEY and CDR2 SVGAGI. Between the trimmed V and J ends, which lost 5 bases and 1 base, there was a span of 11 bases. The CDR3 contains 14 residues. CDR3 bases: TGTGCCAGCAGTAAGGGAGGGGGTAACTATGGCTACACCTTC. Translation: CASSKGGGNYGYTF.

This clone was seen more than once but under ten times. The sample carries other DNA sequences with the same CDR3. The J gene is TRBJ2-7, the V gene TRBV5-1, with TRBD2 identical over 9 bases. Germline V CDR1 and CDR2: SGHRS, YFSETQ. V lost 0 bases, J lost 2 bases, and 3 bases stayed unmatched. This CDR3 region has 15 residues. The CDR3 nucleotides read TGCGCCAGCAGCTTGGCCGCGGGAGGGCCCTACGAGCAGTACTTC. It yields the protein CASSLAAGGPYEQYF.

The chain recombines TRBV5-1 with TRBJ1-4; D perhaps matches TRBD1 (5 bases). Between the trimmed V and J ends, which lost 4 bases and 4 bases, there was a span of 11 bases. Germline CDR1 SGHRS, CDR2 YFSETQ. The CDR3 consists of 14 residues. CDR3 bases: TGCGCCAGCAGCCTTGACAGTTATAATGAAAAACTGTTTTTT. It specifies CASSLDSYNEKLFF.

This chain links TRBV19 with TRBJ1-2, with D perhaps TRBD1 (5 bases). Germline assignment: CDR1 LNHDA and CDR2 SQIVND (reference sequence). Trimming cost V 3 bases and J 4 bases, with 12 bases left between them. The CDR3 totals 14 residues. The CDR3 sequence is CASSIGGVGYGYTF. CDR3 coding DNA: TGTGCCAGTAGTATTGGGGGGGTCGGCTATGGCTACACCTTC.

V gene TRBV5-4 combines with J gene TRBJ2-1; 12 positions agree with TRBD2. The CDR3 runs 16 residues. J lost 4 bases, V lost 1 base, and 3 bases had no gene match. Germline CDR1 and CDR2: SGHNT and YYREEE (reference sequence). The CDR3 DNA follows: TGTGCCAGCAGCTTGACTAGCGGGAGGTATTACAATGAGCAGTTCTTC. It codes for CASSLTSGRYYNEQFF.

The chain joins TRBV28 to TRBJ2-1, with D tentatively TRBD2 (6 bases). Germline values: CDR1 MDHEN, CDR2 SYDVKM. Deletions cut 6 bases from V and 2 bases from J, with 17 bases between. The CDR3 totals 16 residues. The CDR3 loop is CASSPINGGTYNEQFF. DNA for the CDR3: TGTGCCAGCAGCCCTATCAACGGCGGGACCTACAATGAGCAGTTCTTC.

This clone was counted once. This chain uses TRBV9 with TRBJ2-5; 7 bases agree with TRBD1. Matching the DNA end better, TRBJ2-7 makes the J call doubtful. This CDR3 has 14 amino acids. Germline V gene sequence: CDR1 SGDLS, CDR2 YYNGEE. CDR3 protein: CASSPLGTAYEQYF. As DNA, the CDR3 is TGTGCCAGCAGCCCCCTCGGGACAGCCTACGAGCAGTACTTC.

The rearrangement links TRBV7-9 to TRBJ2-1, with 10 bases that match TRBD2. The V gene's germline CDR1 is SEHNR and CDR2 FQNEAQ (reference sequence). The CDR3 is 16 residues long. Losses at the gene ends were 0 bases for V and 8 bases for J; bases not matched to a gene: 7. The CDR3 protein is CASSLALAGVIDEQFF. The CDR3 DNA reads as TGTGCCAGCAGCTTAGCGCTAGCGGGAGTAATCGATGAGCAGTTCTTC.

This clone has only one observation. At one of its ends the junction is not consistent with the germline gene, which may arise from a read error. The chain couples TRBV13 to TRBJ2-7; TRBD2 agrees at 7 bases. CDR1 is PRHDT, CDR2 FYEKMQ, per germline (reference sequence). The CDR3 is 15 amino acids. The CDR3 DNA is TGTGCCGGCAGCCCCCGGGAGGTTCACCTACACGAGCAGTACTTC. Amino acid sequence: CAGSPREVHLHEQYF. The full variable domain, its missing parts supplied by reference TRBV13 and TRBJ2-7, is AAGVIQSPRHLIKEKRETATLKCYPIPRHDTVYWYQQGPGQDPQFLISFYEKMQSDKGSIPDRFSAQQFSDYHSELNMSSLELGDSALYFCAGSPREVHLHEQYFGPGTRLTVT.

This chain joins TRBV7-2 and TRBJ1-1; a weak D match, TRBD1 (5 bases). Per germline, CDR1 SGHTA and CDR2 FQGNSA. This CDR3 has 16 residues. V lost 4 bases to trimming and J lost 1 base, with 16 bases between them. In nucleotides, the CDR3 is TGTGCCAGCAGCTCCCCCGACTGGGGCCAGAACACTGAAGCTTTCTTT. This encodes CASSSPDWGQNTEAFF.

This chain joins TRBV5-1 and TRBJ2-7; TRBD2 agrees at 16 bases. The CDR3 runs 17 residues. Germline V gene lookup returns CDR1 SGHRS and CDR2 YFSETQ. Germline trimming cut 2 bases from V and 2 bases from J; bases unmatched to any gene: 4. In DNA, the CDR3 is TGCGCCAGCAGCTTATATGGGACTAGCGGGAGGGCCTACGAGCAGTACTTC. As protein: CASSLYGTSGRAYEQYF.

This rearrangement joins TRBV4-2 to TRBJ2-1, with a tentative D call TRBD2 (5 bases). The V end was cut by 4 bases, the J end by 4 bases, with 20 bases between. The germline gives CDR1 LGHNA, CDR2 YNFKEQ. This CDR3 has 17 amino acids. The CDR3 coding sequence is TGTGCCAGCAGCCGGAAGGACTCGAGCGAATCTTACAATGAGCAGTTCTTC. Translated: CASSRKDSSESYNEQFF.

V usage is TRBV14 and J usage is TRBJ1-3, with TRBD1 identical over 7 bases. From germline, CDR1 is SGHDN and CDR2 FVKESK. The CDR3 length is 14 residues. J was trimmed by 2 bases and V by 6 bases; bases with no gene match: 4. This CDR3 is CASSLQGTGNTIYF. CDR3 bases: TGTGCCAGCAGTCTACAGGGGACTGGAAACACCATATATTTT.

The table lists this clone with a count of one. The chain employs TRBV29-1 and TRBJ2-1; TRBD1 agrees at 7 bases. The V and J ends lost 4 bases and 0 bases, in that order; junction bases with no gene match: 0. The CDR3 has 13 residues. The germline V gene has CDR1 SQVTM and CDR2 ANQGSEA. Here the CDR3 reads CSVAGGSYNEQFF. The CDR3 bases are TGCAGCGTTGCAGGGGGCTCCTACAATGAGCAGTTCTTC.

V and J are TRBV5-1 and TRBJ2-7; D unresolved. V was trimmed by 0 bases and J by 3 bases, leaving 16 bases between them. This CDR3 comprises 16 residues. Per the germline V gene, CDR1 is SGHRS and CDR2 is YFSETQ. The CDR3 region is CASSLAPTIEYYEQYF. For the CDR3, the DNA is TGCGCCAGCAGCTTGGCCCCGACAATCGAGTACTACGAGCAGTACTTC.